This is a list of T cell receptor beta chains from one sample in a study of shared clonotypes between healthy human individuals. The table came from immunoSEQ multiplex PCR; TCRdb's copy has only in-frame clones and leaves some out. The sample consists of about 980,000 clones, around three quarters of them appearing once. Sequenced: memory CD4+ T cells sorted from blood. The receptors derive from a man aged 18-30 years in good health. Both conserved end residues are part of each CDR3. Fields, in order: clone size, D gene, J gene, V gene, CDR3 DNA, CDR3 protein. The D gene is left open where the match is weak. For some rows the clone size is stated as once, few or many, or as a class when expanded; others skip it.

abundance: -
d_gene: -
j_gene: TRBJ2-3
v_gene: TRBV30
CDR3nt: TGTGCCTGGAGTGCACCTCGACCGGAGCGCAGGTTAGATACGCAGTATTTT
CDR3aa: CAWSAPRPERRLDTQYF

abundance: -
d_gene: TRBD1
j_gene: TRBJ1-4
v_gene: TRBV27
CDR3nt: TGTGCCAGCAGTTCCACCGACAGGGGATTAACTAATGAAAAACTGTTTTTT
CDR3aa: CASSSTDRGLTNEKLFF

abundance: -
d_gene: -
j_gene: TRBJ1-5
v_gene: TRBV6-6
CDR3nt: TGTGCCAGCAGTTACAGTCAGAATAGCAATCAGCCCCAGCATTTT
CDR3aa: CASSYSQNSNQPQHF

abundance: -
d_gene: -
j_gene: TRBJ1-3
v_gene: TRBV2
CDR3nt: TGTGCCAGCAGTGACGGGACTGGAGCCTCTGGAAACACCATATATTTT
CDR3aa: CASSDGTGASGNTIYF

abundance: once
d_gene: -
j_gene: TRBJ1-1
v_gene: TRBV28
CDR3nt: TGTGCCAGCAGTTTCCCGATCGCAGGGATTGGAGGCATGAACACTGAAGCTTTCTTT
CDR3aa: CASSFPIAGIGGMNTEAFF

abundance: -
d_gene: TRBD2
j_gene: TRBJ2-1
v_gene: TRBV29-1
CDR3nt: TGCAGCGTTCCCCGCCAGTCAGCCGGGGGGGGTGAGCAGTTCTTC
CDR3aa: CSVPRQSAGGGEQFF

abundance: -
d_gene: TRBD1
j_gene: TRBJ1-1
v_gene: TRBV11-3
CDR3nt: TGTGCCAGCATGGACAGGGCGTCCAGAAAAAACACTGAAGCTTTCTTT
CDR3aa: CASMDRASRKNTEAFF

abundance: -
d_gene: -
j_gene: TRBJ2-7
v_gene: TRBV5-8
CDR3nt: TGTGCCAGCAGATCCGGGGAGGTCCTCACGACCTACGAGCAGTACTTC
CDR3aa: CASRSGEVLTTYEQYF

abundance: once
d_gene: TRBD2
j_gene: TRBJ2-3
v_gene: TRBV5-4
CDR3nt: TGTGCCAGCAGCTGGAGGACTAGTCCAGATACGCAGTATTTT
CDR3aa: CASSWRTSPDTQYF

abundance: -
d_gene: -
j_gene: TRBJ1-1
v_gene: TRBV7-2
CDR3nt: TGTGCCAGCAGCTTTTTTGCTAGTGATGAAGCTTTCTTT
CDR3aa: CASSFFASDEAFF

abundance: -
d_gene: -
j_gene: TRBJ1-1
v_gene: TRBV28
CDR3nt: TGTGCCAGCAGTTTGAGTTGGGGGGCTGGGAAGAACACTGAAGCTTTCTTT
CDR3aa: CASSLSWGAGKNTEAFF

abundance: once
d_gene: TRBD1
j_gene: TRBJ2-7
v_gene: TRBV6-5
CDR3nt: TGTGCCAGCAGTTACTCCACCGGGACAGGGTTCTACGAGCAGTACTTC
CDR3aa: CASSYSTGTGFYEQYF

abundance: -
d_gene: -
j_gene: TRBJ2-7
v_gene: TRBV10-2
CDR3nt: TGCGCCAGCAGGAGTAGGGGGCGGGGGTACGAGCAGTACTTC
CDR3aa: CASRSRGRGYEQYF

abundance: -
d_gene: -
j_gene: TRBJ1-1
v_gene: TRBV18
CDR3nt: TGTGCCAGCTCACCATCAGGTTTGGGCACTGAAGCTTTCTTT
CDR3aa: CASSPSGLGTEAFF

abundance: -
d_gene: -
j_gene: TRBJ2-3
v_gene: TRBV18
CDR3nt: TGTGCCAGCTCCCTTGCAACAGATACGCAGTATTTT
CDR3aa: CASSLATDTQYF